These 10 T cell receptor beta chains came from one sample sequenced in a study of T-cell memory formation after mild COVID-19. TCRdb fed the 5' RACE reads into MiXCR, producing one record per CDR3 protein. Seen here are a few hundred thousand distinct CDR3 sequences, roughly 8.2% observed once, and the top ten hold 20% to 25%. Material: PBMCs or a T cell subset sorted from them (not recorded which). The receptor set was obtained from a man aged 18 to 35 who had mild COVID-19 (a few samples of this study predate the infection). Cell type and time point are not known.

This clonotype was detected a few times. This chain uses TRBV7-6 with TRBJ1-2; a weak D match, TRBD1 (6 bases). The CDR3 runs to 18 residues. V lost 1 base to trimming and J lost 10 bases, with 28 bases between them. CDR1 is SGHVS and CDR2 is FNYEAQ in the germline V gene. The CDR3: CASSLEVTYRASPSPYTF. The CDR3 DNA reads as TGTGCCAGCAGCTTAGAGGTGACATACAGGGCGTCTCCATCTCCCTACACCTTC. The full variable domain, in which reference TRBV7-6 and TRBJ1-2 provide the parts outside the CDR3, is GAGVSQSPRYKVTKRGQDVALRCDPISGHVSLYWYRQALGQGPEFLTYFNYEAQQDKSGLPNDRFSAERPEGSISTLTIQRTEQRDSAMYRCASSLEVTYRASPSPYTFGSGTRLTVV.

This clonotype was seen only a few times. The chain uses TRBV6-5 and TRBJ2-1; TRBD2 is a possible D gene (6 bases). Trimming stripped 5 bases from V and 2 bases from J, with 13 bases between. Germline V gene lookup returns CDR1 MNHEY and CDR2 SVGAGI. This CDR3 has 15 residues. This CDR3 is CASSLGGLPYNEQFF. The CDR3 nucleotides read TGTGCCAGCAGTCTGGGGGGACTGCCCTACAATGAGCAGTTCTTC.

The chain has TRBV20-1 and TRBJ2-5; tentative D call: TRBD1 (6 bases). Deletions cut 6 bases from V and 5 bases from J, with 16 bases between. Germline V gene data show CDR1 as DFQATT and CDR2 as SNEGSKA (reference sequence). CDR3 length: 13 amino acids. The CDR3 DNA reads TGCAGTGCGGAGACGACAGGCACGGAGACCCAGTACTTC. Protein sequence: CSAETTGTETQYF.

This sequence joins TRBV3-1 and TRBJ2-1; D remains unclear. CDR1 is LGHDT and CDR2 is YNNKEL in the germline V gene (reference sequence). Trimming removed 0 bases at V and 12 bases at J, with 12 bases between. The length of the CDR3 is 13 residues. The CDR3 loop is CASSQDVVKVQFF. In nucleotides, the CDR3 is TGTGCCAGCAGCCAAGATGTGGTCAAAGTGCAGTTCTTC.

This clonotype has more than one count but fewer than ten. The chain has TRBV6-6 and TRBJ1-3, with unresolved D. V was trimmed by 6 bases and J by 0 bases, leaving 9 bases between them. This CDR3 contains 14 residues. The germline gives CDR1 MNHNY, CDR2 SVGAGI (reference sequence). CDR3 residues: CASSTAFSGNTIYF. CDR3 DNA: TGTGCCAGCAGCACAGCATTCTCTGGAAACACCATATATTTT.

V gene TRBV7-2 combines with J gene TRBJ2-2; TRBD2 agrees at 7 bases. This CDR3 is 16 amino acids long. Germline CDR1 is SGHTA and CDR2 is FQGNSA. V dropped 5 bases and J dropped 5; count of bases not matched to a gene: 11. CDR3 region: CASSANLGLPTGELFF. Here the CDR3 DNA reads TGTGCCAGCAGCGCAAACCTGGGACTACCAACCGGGGAGCTGTTTTTT.

This clonotype was counted only a few times. The chain combines TRBV14 with TRBJ1-2; 9 bases line up with TRBD1. V was clipped by 3 bases and J by 6 bases; unmatched bases: 2. The CDR3 has 13 amino acids. Germline V gene data show CDR1 as SGHDN and CDR2 as FVKESK. The CDR3 loop reads CASSHTGGHGYTF. The CDR3 DNA sequence: TGTGCCAGCAGCCACACAGGGGGCCATGGCTACACCTTC.

This clonotype was detected ten times or more. The chain uses TRBV10-2 and TRBJ1-2; TRBD1 matches at 8 bases. The germline CDR1 and CDR2 sequences are WSHSY and SAAADI. The CDR3 runs to 14 residues. Trimming cost V 5 bases and J 2 bases; bases outside gene matches: 4. The CDR3 reads CASSQQGVNYGYTF. CDR3 sequence (DNA): TGCGCCAGCAGTCAACAGGGGGTAAACTATGGCTACACCTTC.

This clonotype appeared many times. This chain uses TRBV5-1 with TRBJ2-1; TRBD2 aligns across 9 bases. Looked up from germline, CDR1 is SGHRS and CDR2 is YFSETQ. The junction had 15 bases not matched to a gene; V was cut back by 1 base and J by 7 bases. This CDR3 region has 18 residues. The CDR3 coding sequence is TGCGCCAGCAGCTTGCTTCCAGCGGGGGGAATCACGGTGAATGAGCAGTTCTTC. Its translation: CASSLLPAGGITVNEQFF.

This clonotype has more than one count but fewer than ten. The chain couples TRBV30 to TRBJ2-1; possibly TRBD1 for D (5 bases). V was shortened by 2 bases and J by 8 bases, with 10 bases between the two germline ends. Germline V CDR1 and CDR2: GTSNPN, SVGIG (reference sequence). This CDR3 comprises 12 residues. The CDR3 DNA follows: TGTGCCTGGAGTCGACAGATCGATGAGCAGTTCTTC. Amino acid sequence: CAWSRQIDEQFF.